Below, 18 T cell receptor beta chains from the same sample are listed, as sequenced in a study of shared clonotypes between healthy human individuals. Assay: immunoSEQ multiplex PCR; the TCRdb copy retains only in-frame clones and omits some. Of about 2.3 million clones in the sample, 90% to 95% were seen once. Sequenced sample: naive CD4+ T cells from PBMCs. Subset specified: CD45RA+ positively selected. These receptors all come from a man aged 18-30 years in good health. Some clones in this sample may be carry-over from other donors' samples.

The rearrangement links TRBV25-1 to TRBJ2-5, with 12 bases identical to TRBD2. Looked up from germline, CDR1 is MGHDK and CDR2 is SYGVNS. Germline trimming cut 2 bases from V and 4 bases from J; bases unmatched to any gene: 8. There are 17 residues in the CDR3. CDR3 nucleotide sequence: TGTGCCAGCAGTGAACTTCTAGCGGGAGGGCCAGGAGAGACCCAGTACTTC. Translated, it gives CASSELLAGGPGETQYF.

The CDR3, as DNA: TGCGCCAGCAGCCCGGACGGTAGCAATCAGCCCCAGCATTTT. This codes for CASSPDGSNQPQHF. V gene TRBV5-1 combines with J gene TRBJ1-5; D is uncertain. The CDR3 contains 14 residues. Looked up from germline, CDR1 is SGHRS and CDR2 is YFSETQ. V lost 4 bases, J lost 0 bases, and 8 bases lay in between. The full variable domain, with the rest looked up from reference TRBV5-1 and TRBJ1-5, is KAGVTQTPRYLIKTRGQQVTLSCSPISGHRSVSWYQQTPGQGLQFLFEYFSETQRNKGNFPGRFSGRQFSNSRSEMNVSTLELGDSALYLCASSPDGSNQPQHFGDGTRLSIL.

The chain recombines TRBV7-3 with TRBJ2-1; the D gene is possibly TRBD2 (6 bases). This CDR3 spans 13 amino acids. Trimming stripped 5 bases from V and 7 bases from J, with 12 bases between. Germline V lookup: CDR1 SGHTA, CDR2 FQGTGA. The CDR3 sequence: CASSLGEANEQFF. DNA of the CDR3: TGTGCCAGCAGCCTAGGGGAGGCGAATGAGCAGTTCTTC.

The CDR3 coding sequence is TGTGCCAGCAGCGTGCGACCAAGGACAGACAAACGCTCCTACAATGAGCAGTTCTTC. Encoded protein: CASSVRPRTDKRSYNEQFF. J is TRBJ2-1 and V is TRBV7-9, with a weak D call TRBD1 (6 bases). CDR1 is SEHNR, CDR2 FQNEAQ, per germline (reference sequence). V lost 5 bases to trimming and J lost 0 bases, with 23 bases between them. The CDR3 has 19 amino acids.

This chain links TRBV7-3 with TRBJ2-2, with 9 bases that match TRBD2. Germline values: CDR1 SGHTA, CDR2 FQGTGA. V trimming: 7 bases; J trimming: 5 bases; junction bases outside the gene matches: 5. The CDR3 runs to 14 residues. DNA for the CDR3: TGTGCCAGCAAGCCTAGCGGGATGACCGGGGAGCTGTTTTTT. Amino acid sequence: CASKPSGMTGELFF.

Note on this clone: Other DNA sequences in the same sample also yield this CDR3. The V call is TRBV19, the J call TRBJ2-5; D possibly corresponds to TRBD2 (6 bases). Germline CDR1 and CDR2: LNHDA and SQIVND (reference sequence). The V end was cut by 5 bases, the J end by 3 bases, with 10 bases between. The CDR3 length is 13 residues. DNA of the CDR3: TGTGCCAGTAGTCAAAGACTAGAAGAGACCCAGTACTTC. Translated, it gives CASSQRLEETQYF.

In regard to this clone: The sample contains more than one DNA sequence encoding this CDR3. The V call is TRBV5-4, the J call TRBJ2-7; 7 positions match TRBD1. The V gene's germline CDR1 is SGHNT and CDR2 YYREEE (reference sequence). V lost 5 bases and J lost 2; bases outside the gene matches: 7. The CDR3 is made up of 14 amino acids. Written as DNA, the CDR3 is TGTGCCAGCAGTCCCGGGACAGCACCCTACGAGCAGTACTTC. It specifies CASSPGTAPYEQYF.

The chain links TRBV4-2 to TRBJ2-1, with TRBD2 matching over 16 bases. This CDR3 comprises 17 residues. Trimming removed 8 bases from V and 7 bases from J; junction bases left unmatched: 11. The V gene's germline CDR1 is LGHNA and CDR2 YNFKEQ. CDR3 sequence (DNA): TGTGCCAGCGAGGGACTAGCGGGAGGGGGGTTTGGGAATGAGCAGTTCTTC. This translates into CASEGLAGGGFGNEQFF.

The chain joins TRBV6-1 to TRBJ2-7; D is uncertain. The CDR3 sequence is 13 residues long. The V gene lost 10 bases and the J gene lost 0 bases, with 13 bases spanning the gap. Germline V gene sequence: CDR1 MNHNS, CDR2 SASEGT. The CDR3 is CAIPADGSYEQYF. In DNA, the CDR3 is TGTGCCATCCCGGCCGACGGCTCCTACGAGCAGTACTTC.

V usage is TRBV7-2 and J usage is TRBJ2-1; D call uncertain. The CDR3 runs to 15 residues. Per germline, CDR1 SGHTA and CDR2 FQGNSA. V was pared by 5 bases and J by 2 bases, with 13 bases between. CDR3 nucleotides: TGTGCCAGCAGCCCTCCTGGCGCCACCTACAATGAGCAGTTCTTC. Protein sequence: CASSPPGATYNEQFF. The whole variable domain, remainder taken from reference TRBV7-2 and TRBJ2-1, is GAGVSQSPSNKVTEKGKDVELRCDPISGHTALYWYRQSLGQGLEFLIYFQGNSAPDKSGLPSDRFSAERTGGSVSTLTIQRTQQEDSAVYLCASSPPGATYNEQFFGPGTRLTVL.

This clone has a handful of counts. The chain carries TRBV2 and TRBJ1-5; D gene unclear. This CDR3 is built from 12 residues. The germline V gene encodes CDR1 SNHLY and CDR2 FYNNEI. V lost 4 bases to trimming and J lost 7 bases, with 8 bases between them. The CDR3 DNA reads TGTGCCAGCAGTGTGGAGGGCCAGCCCCAGCATTTT. This encodes CASSVEGQPQHF.

The chain joins TRBV27 to TRBJ2-5, with D perhaps assigned TRBD1 or TRBD2 (5 bases each). Germline V gene data show CDR1 as MNHEY and CDR2 as SMNVEV (reference sequence). This CDR3 has 13 amino acids. Trimming pared 5 bases from V and 5 bases from J, leaving 12 bases between. CDR3 nucleotide sequence: TGTGCCAGCAGTCTAATCTGGGGGGAGACCCAGTACTTC. Translated, it gives CASSLIWGETQYF.

The chain carries TRBV7-2 and TRBJ2-1; D tentatively reads TRBD1 or TRBD2 (5 bases each). Germline loops: CDR1 SGHTA, CDR2 FQGNSA. The CDR3 spans 15 residues. V gave up 1 base and J gave up 1 base, with 8 bases separating them. The CDR3 region has the DNA TGTGCCAGCAGCTTAGGGGACGGATCCTACAATGAGCAGTTCTTC. This codes for CASSLGDGSYNEQFF.

In the case of this clone: The sample holds other DNA sequences that translate to the same CDR3. The rearrangement links TRBV2 to TRBJ2-1, with D unresolved. The CDR3 extends over 11 amino acids. CDR1 SNHLY and CDR2 FYNNEI come from the germline V gene. The V and J ends lost 5 bases and 3 bases respectively, with 2 bases between them. The DNA for the CDR3 is TGTGCCAGCAGTTACTACAATGAGCAGTTCTTC. Translated, it gives CASSYYNEQFF.

V and J are TRBV7-9 and TRBJ2-1; 16 bases agree with TRBD2. The germline CDR1 and CDR2 sequences are SEHNR and FQNEAQ (reference sequence). This CDR3 has 18 residues. J lost 1 base, V lost 4 bases, and 4 bases had no gene match. This CDR3 is CASSWGLAGGRSYNEQFF. The CDR3 nucleotides are TGTGCCAGCAGCTGGGGACTAGCGGGAGGGAGGTCCTACAATGAGCAGTTCTTC. The full variable domain, completed using reference TRBV7-9 and TRBJ2-1, is DTGVSQNPRHKITKRGQNVTFRCDPISEHNRLYWYRQTLGQGPEFLTYFQNEAQLEKSRLLSDRFSAERPKGSFSTLEIQRTEQGDSAMYLCASSWGLAGGRSYNEQFFGPGTRLTVL.

The rearrangement links TRBV7-9 to TRBJ2-7, with D unresolved. The CDR3 length is 12 residues. V gave up 5 bases and J gave up 6 bases, with 11 bases separating them. The germline V gene encodes CDR1 SEHNR and CDR2 FQNEAQ (reference sequence). The CDR3 bases are TGTGCCAGCAGCCGCGGTGAGGCCGAGCAGTACTTC. It is translated as CASSRGEAEQYF.

This chain joins TRBV29-1 and TRBJ1-1; TRBD1 agrees at 9 bases. Trimming took 6 bases from V and 1 from J; bases not matched to a gene: 6. This CDR3 comprises 14 residues. Germline values: CDR1 SQVTM, CDR2 ANQGSEA. CDR3 loop: CSVSPGQGNTEAFF. CDR3 in DNA: TGCAGCGTGTCGCCGGGACAGGGGAACACTGAAGCTTTCTTT.

V is TRBV5-1 and J is TRBJ2-2, with 11 bases lining up with TRBD2. The germline V gene has CDR1 SGHRS and CDR2 YFSETQ. The CDR3 is made up of 17 amino acids. V lost 2 bases, J lost 4 bases, and 7 bases stayed unmatched. This CDR3 reads CASSFQLAGEVTGELFF. The CDR3 DNA is TGCGCCAGCAGCTTCCAACTAGCGGGAGAGGTCACCGGGGAGCTGTTTTTT.